This TCR beta chain came from a study of cytomegalovirus exposure and HLA in healthy donors. Whole-study context: Previous work identified roughly 120 million unique TCR beta sequences from around 180 million T cells. Clustering assigned about four fifths of the approximately 370 genotyped donors to the Caucasian-associated ancestry cluster.

Primers: 60 Vbeta forward and 13 Jbeta reverse. The method was immunoSEQ multiplex PCR; TCRdb's version includes in-frame clones alone and lacks a portion of them. The table includes 150,000 or so clones, less than 75% detected once. A word on this clone: Its antigen is not known.

Notes on the study in general: Looking again later, the authors saw that most CMV-associated TCR beta chains seemed HLA-restricted.

This CDR3 contains 16 residues. This clonotype originated in a girl between 10 and 17 years old in good health and CMV-seronegative. Sequencing input: PBMCs. The chain uses TRBV21-1 and TRBJ1-2. TRBV21-1 is recorded as a pseudogene. The CDR3 nucleotides read TGTGCCAGCCCCCTCCGACTTTTAATGCTACCCTGTGGCTACACCTTC. Its protein is CASPLRLLMLPCGYTF.